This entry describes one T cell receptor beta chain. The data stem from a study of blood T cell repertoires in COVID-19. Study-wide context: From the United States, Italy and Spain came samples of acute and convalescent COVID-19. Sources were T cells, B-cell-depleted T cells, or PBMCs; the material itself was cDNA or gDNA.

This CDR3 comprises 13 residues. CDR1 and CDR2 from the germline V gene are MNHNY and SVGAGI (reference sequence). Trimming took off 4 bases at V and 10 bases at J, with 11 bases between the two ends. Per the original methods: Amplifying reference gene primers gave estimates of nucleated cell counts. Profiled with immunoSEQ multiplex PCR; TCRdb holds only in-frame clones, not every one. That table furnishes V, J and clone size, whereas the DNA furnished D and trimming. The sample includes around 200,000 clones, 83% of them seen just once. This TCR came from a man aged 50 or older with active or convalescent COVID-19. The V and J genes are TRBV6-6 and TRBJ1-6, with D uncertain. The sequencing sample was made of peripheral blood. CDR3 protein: CASSSSKESPLHF. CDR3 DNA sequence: TGTGCCAGCAGTTCCTCAAAAGAGTCACCCCTCCACTTT.